This T cell receptor (beta chain) was obtained from a study of OX40 agonist ivuxolimab in advanced cancers. Whole-study findings and limits: Within 6 weeks, CD4+ and CD8+ blood T cells expanded clonally at 0.1 to 3.0 mg/kg. It was not determined which antigens were specifically recognized by the peripheral T cells that had undergone clonal expansion. CD8+ T cells averaged more expanded clones than CD4+.

A note on this clone: The antigen is undetermined.

Generated by immunoSEQ multiplex PCR, the TCRdb table keeps only in-frame clones and is missing some. The sample comprises about 80,000 clones, roughly 81% of which are singletons, and roughly 25% rests with the top ten. CDR3 length: 15 amino acids. From germline, CDR1 is GTSNPN and CDR2 SVGIG (reference sequence). The junction had 6 bases not matched to a gene; V was cut back by 3 bases and J by 0 bases. The clonotype was recovered from an adult with an advanced solid tumor such as melanoma, head and neck, liver or kidney cancer. This specimen consisted of CD4+ or CD8+ T cells sorted from blood, obtained in a trial of the OX40 agonist ivuxolimab. The chain is built from TRBV30 and TRBJ1-2; 8 bases match TRBD1. CDR3 region: CAWSLGQGANYGYTF. CDR3 sequence (DNA): TGTGCCTGGAGCCTAGGACAGGGTGCTAACTATGGCTACACCTTC.